The present T cell receptor (beta chain) was sequenced within a study of CD8+CD57+ T cells in acquired aplastic anemia. Regarding this clonotype: Its antigen is as yet unknown. The junction departs from germline at one end; a sequencing error may be responsible.

TCR beta VDJ and CDR3 profiles were obtained from a genomic DNA template. Each CDR3 protein is one row after TCRdb ran MiXCR on the reads. Of hundreds of thousands of distinct CDR3 sequences in the sample, over 25% were seen once. Broader study findings: Patients and controls shared some 30 CD8+ CDR3 sequences, highly expressed in patients. CD8+ Simpson's diversity showed no significant patient-control difference.

The CDR3 runs 11 residues. Germline CDR1 reads SNHLY; CDR2 reads FYNNEI. All sequencing subjects had displayed CD8+CD57+ cell expansion on flow cytometry. Every patient was diagnosed with severe acquired aplastic anemia. The sequence came from a human donor with aplastic anemia. The specimen was sorted CD4+, CD8+, or CD8+CD57+ T cells (not recorded which) from PBMCs. This chain uses TRBV2 with TRBJ2-7, with TRBD2 identical over 7 bases. The CDR3 nucleotides read TGTGCCGGGGGGGTGGCCTACGAGCGGTACTTC. It is translated as CAGGVAYERYF.